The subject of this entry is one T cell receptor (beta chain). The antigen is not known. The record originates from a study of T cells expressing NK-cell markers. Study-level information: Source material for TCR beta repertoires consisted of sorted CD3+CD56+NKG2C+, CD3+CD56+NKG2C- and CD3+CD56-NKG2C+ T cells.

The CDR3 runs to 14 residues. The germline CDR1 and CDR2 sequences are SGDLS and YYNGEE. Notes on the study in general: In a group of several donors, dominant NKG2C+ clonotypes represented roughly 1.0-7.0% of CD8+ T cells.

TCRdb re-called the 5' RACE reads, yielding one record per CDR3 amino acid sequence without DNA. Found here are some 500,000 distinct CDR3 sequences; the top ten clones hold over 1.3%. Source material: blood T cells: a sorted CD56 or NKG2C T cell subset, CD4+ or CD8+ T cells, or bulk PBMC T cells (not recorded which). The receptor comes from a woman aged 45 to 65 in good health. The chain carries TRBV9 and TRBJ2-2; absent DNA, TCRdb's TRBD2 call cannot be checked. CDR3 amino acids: CASSVTSLTGELFF.